The rows below give T cell receptor beta chains drawn from one sample of a study of molecular identifiers for immune sequencing clone quantification. TCRdb re-called the PCR reads with MiXCR, one entry per CDR3 protein. The sample contains roughly 55,000 distinct CDR3 sequences, around 34% of which appear only once. The sample consisted of naive CD8+ T cells from blood, with Jurkat cell RNA spiked in. The receptors were sampled from a human donor in good health. Some libraries in this study had Jurkat cell RNA spiked in. CDR3s include the opening cysteine and the closing phenylalanine or tryptophan. D genes are given only for firm matches. Clone size is shown for a subset of rows, as once, few, many or a class of expanded clone.

len,j_gene,abundance,d_gene,v_gene,CDR3aa,CDR3nt
15,TRBJ2-3,many,TRBD2,TRBV7-9,CASSFLAGGGDTQYF,TGTGCCAGCAGCTTCCTAGCGGGAGGTGGTGATACGCAGTATTTT
15,TRBJ2-3,-,-,TRBV11-2,CASPGAGRHTDAQYF,TGTGCCTCCCCGGGTGCGGGGCGACACACAGATGCGCAGTATTTT
14,TRBJ2-3,few,-,TRBV27,CASSSYDSTDTQYF,TGTGCCAGCAGTTCTTACGACAGCACAGATACGCAGTATTTT
13,TRBJ1-1,few,-,TRBV5-1,CASSLGSSTEAFF,TGCGCCAGCAGCTTGGGGTCCTCCACTGAAGCTTTCTTT
16,TRBJ1-5,-,TRBD1,TRBV28,CASRNGQGGSNQPQHF,TGTGCCAGCAGAAACGGACAGGGGGGTAGCAATCAGCCCCAGCATTTT
14,TRBJ2-1,-,-,TRBV6-2/TRBV6-3,CSSPDPGLFNEQFF,TGTTCCAGCCCCGACCCCGGACTTTTCAATGAGCAGTTCTTC
14,TRBJ2-3,many,-,TRBV28,CASSFEGEWNTQYF,TGTGCCAGCAGTTTTGAGGGAGAGTGGAATACGCAGTATTTT
15,TRBJ2-3,-,-,TRBV4-3,CASSQVNSLTDTQYF,TGCGCCAGCAGCCAAGTGAATAGCCTCACAGATACGCAGTATTTT
16,TRBJ2-6,-,-,TRBV2,CASSDRGRAGANVLTF,TGTGCCAGCAGTGACAGGGGTCGAGCTGGGGCCAACGTCCTGACTTTC
14,TRBJ2-1,many,TRBD1,TRBV7-8,CASSPGTAYNEQFF,TGTGCCAGCAGCCCCGGGACAGCCTACAATGAGCAGTTCTTC
12,TRBJ2-1,-,TRBD2,TRBV4-1,CASSQVSGGPVF,TGCGCCAGCAGCCAGGTATCGGGAGGGCCAGTCTTC
16,TRBJ2-7,-,TRBD2,TRBV20-1,CSARDGTSGTREEQYF,TGCAGTGCTAGAGACGGGACTAGCGGGACTCGGGAGGAGCAGTACTTC
15,TRBJ1-1,-,-,TRBV4-2,CASSHPLQMNTEAFF,TGTGCCAGCAGCCACCCGTTGCAGATGAACACTGAAGCTTTCTTT
15,TRBJ2-3,few,TRBD2,TRBV27,CASMERGRAIDTQYF,TGTGCCAGCATGGAACGCGGGAGGGCCATAGATACGCAGTATTTT
15,TRBJ2-3,-,-,TRBV24-1,CATSDYRFPEDTQYF,TGTGCCACCAGTGATTATCGATTTCCCGAGGATACGCAGTATTTT
16,TRBJ2-3,-,-,TRBV4-3,CASSQDLLAFTDTQYF,TGCGCCAGCAGCCAAGATCTACTAGCCTTCACAGATACGCAGTATTTT
15,TRBJ2-7,many,TRBD1,TRBV6-5,CASRPSDRDLHEQYF,TGTGCCAGCAGGCCCAGTGACAGGGACCTCCACGAGCAGTACTTC
16,TRBJ2-1,-,-,TRBV19,CASSGRAAELYKDQFF,TGTGCCAGTAGTGGTAGAGCGGCAGAGCTCTACAAAGATCAGTTCTTC
16,TRBJ2-5,many,TRBD2,TRBV28,CASSSPLAGAQETQYF,TGTGCCAGCAGTTCCCCCCTAGCGGGAGCTCAAGAGACCCAGTACTTC
12,TRBJ2-3,many,-,TRBV10-3,CAISDLLDTQYF,TGTGCCATCAGTGACCTCTTGGATACGCAGTATTTT
14,TRBJ2-7,many,-,TRBV2,CASRGPDTSYEQYF,TGTGCCAGCCGCGGGCCGGACACGAGCTACGAGCAGTACTTC
14,TRBJ2-7,few,TRBD1,TRBV12-3/TRBV12-4,CASSYGTGSYEQYF,TGTGCCAGCAGTTATGGGACAGGATCCTACGAGCAGTACTTC
14,TRBJ2-2,-,-,TRBV14,CASSQFVSSGELFF,TGTGCCAGCAGCCAATTTGTTTCATCCGGGGAGCTGTTTTTT
10,TRBJ2-5,many,-,TRBV29-1,CSVEGETQYF,TGCAGCGTTGAGGGTGAGACCCAGTACTTC
19,TRBJ2-6,many,-,TRBV12-3/TRBV12-4,CASSLGGVRRSTGANVLTF,TGTGCCAGCAGTTTAGGAGGGGTCAGGCGAAGCACTGGGGCCAACGTCCTGACTTTC
12,TRBJ2-7,-,-,TRBV3-2,CASSPWTSGITF,TGTGCCAGCAGCCCCTGGACTAGCGGGATTACCTTC
15,TRBJ1-1,many,-,TRBV28,CASSATPGASAEAFF,TGTGCCAGCAGCGCAACTCCGGGCGCATCGGCTGAAGCTTTCTTT
15,TRBJ1-1,many,-,TRBV11-2,CASSPYFRQNTEAFF,TGTGCCAGCAGCCCATACTTCCGCCAGAACACTGAAGCTTTCTTT
15,TRBJ1-5,-,-,TRBV2,CASSEMGTEYQPQHF,TGTGCCAGCAGTGAAATGGGAACGGAGTATCAGCCCCAGCATTTT